Listed below are T cell receptor beta chains from one sample, sequenced in a study of response to subunit inactivated influenza vaccine. One entry per CDR3 protein results from TCRdb running MiXCR on the RT-PCR reads. The sample includes under 950,000 distinct CDR3 sequences, 20% to 25% of them seen just once. Here the sequenced sample was PBMCs from blood, taken 5 days after vaccination. These receptors were obtained from a man aged 45-65 years who received an inactivated influenza vaccine. Both conserved end residues are part of each CDR3. The order of the fields is D gene, V gene, clone size, J gene, CDR3 DNA, CDR3 protein. The D gene is left open where the match is weak. Size is omitted from some rows. Given values are once, few, many or a class for expanded clones.

>TRBD2|TRBV5-1|many|TRBJ2-1
TGCGCCAGCAGCGAGGGAGGGAATGAGCAGTTCTTC
CASSEGGNEQFF
>.|TRBV10-3|few|TRBJ1-5
TGTGCCATCAGTGAGTCGTTGACAGGTAGTCAGCCCCAGCATTTT
CAISESLTGSQPQHF
>.|TRBV6-5|few|TRBJ2-6
TGTGCCAGCAGTTACCAGATCTCTGGGGCCAACGTCCTGACTTTC
CASSYQISGANVLTF
>TRBD1|TRBV4-1|few|TRBJ2-7
TGCGCCAGCAGCCAAGGGCCGGGACAGGCCCGGGAGCAGTACTTC
CASSQGPGQAREQYF
>TRBD1|TRBV12-3/TRBV12-4|many|TRBJ2-5
TGTGCCAGCAGTGAAGAGACAGGGTACCAAGAGACCCAGTACTTC
CASSEETGYQETQYF
>.|TRBV10-3|.|TRBJ2-3
TGTGCCATCAGTGACGGGGCGGCCAGCACAGATACGCAGTATTTT
CAISDGAASTDTQYF
>TRBD1|TRBV5-1|few|TRBJ2-6
TGCGCCAGCAGCCGAGAACCGGGACAGAGGATCTCTGGGGCCAACGTCCTGACTTTC
CASSREPGQRISGANVLTF
>.|TRBV6-5|few|TRBJ2-6
TGTGCCAGCAGTTACTTTGCTGGGGCCAACGTCCTGACTTTC
CASSYFAGANVLTF
>.|TRBV11-2|.|TRBJ2-7
TGTGCCAGCAGCTTCCGACAGTTCTCCTACGAGCAGTACTTC
CASSFRQFSYEQYF
>TRBD1|TRBV18|few|TRBJ1-1
TGTGCCAGCTCACCCGGACAGGGGGGTCATACCACTGAAGCTTTCTTT
CASSPGQGGHTTEAFF